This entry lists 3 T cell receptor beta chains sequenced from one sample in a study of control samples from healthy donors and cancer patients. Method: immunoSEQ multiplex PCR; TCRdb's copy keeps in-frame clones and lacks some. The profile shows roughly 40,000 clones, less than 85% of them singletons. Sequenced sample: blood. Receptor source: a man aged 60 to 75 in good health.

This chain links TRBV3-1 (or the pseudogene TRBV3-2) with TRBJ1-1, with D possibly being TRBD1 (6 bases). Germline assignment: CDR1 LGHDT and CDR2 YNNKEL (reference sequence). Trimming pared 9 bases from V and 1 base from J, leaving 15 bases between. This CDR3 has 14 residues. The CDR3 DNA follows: TGTGCCAGTCTCGTACAGGGACGGAACACTGAAGCTTTCTTT. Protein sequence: CASLVQGRNTEAFF.

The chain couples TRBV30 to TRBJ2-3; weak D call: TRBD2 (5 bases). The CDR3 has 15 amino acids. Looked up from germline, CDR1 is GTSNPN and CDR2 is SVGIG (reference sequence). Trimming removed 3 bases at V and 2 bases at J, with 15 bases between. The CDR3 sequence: CAWSGNQAITDTQYF. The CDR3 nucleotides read TGTGCCTGGAGCGGGAACCAAGCCATCACAGATACGCAGTATTTT. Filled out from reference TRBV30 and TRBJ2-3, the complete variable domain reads SQTIHQWPATLVQPVGSPLSLECTVEGTSNPNLYWYRQAAGRGLQLLFYSVGIGQISSEVPQNLSASRPQDRQFILSSKKLLLSDSGFYLCAWSGNQAITDTQYFGPGTRLTVL.

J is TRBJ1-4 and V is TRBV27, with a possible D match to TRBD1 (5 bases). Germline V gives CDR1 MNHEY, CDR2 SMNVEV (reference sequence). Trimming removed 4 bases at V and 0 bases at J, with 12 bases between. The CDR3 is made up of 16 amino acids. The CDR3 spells CASSSFGTSTNEKLFF. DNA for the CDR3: TGTGCCAGCAGTTCCTTCGGGACCTCAACTAATGAAAAACTGTTTTTT.